One and the same sample provided the 17 T cell receptor beta chains below, sequenced in a study of long-term antiretroviral therapy in people with HIV. Survey level was the resolution at which the v3.0 immunoSEQ assay ran. Only in-frame clones appear in the TCRdb table, and some are missing; sequencing was by immunoSEQ multiplex PCR. The sample holds fewer than 10,000 clones, 70% to 75% seen once. The sample in question was unsorted PBMCs, obtained 1.8 years before starting antiretroviral therapy. These receptors originate from a man aged 35 to 55 with HIV.

The chain uses TRBV5-1 and TRBJ2-7; TRBD2 matches 11 bases. The germline V gene encodes CDR1 SGHRS and CDR2 YFSETQ. The CDR3 totals 21 residues. The ends lost 0 bases at V and 2 bases at J; junction bases unmatched: 19. CDR3 nucleotide sequence: TGCGCCAGCAGCTTGGGAGGTTGGCTAGCGGGGGGTATCGGGGTCCCCTACGAGCAGTACTTC. It codes for CASSLGGWLAGGIGVPYEQYF.

This rearrangement joins TRBV30 to TRBJ1-2; TRBD1 aligns across 8 bases. V gave up 3 bases and J gave up 5 bases; unmatched junction bases: 8. Germline V CDR1 and CDR2: GTSNPN, SVGIG (reference sequence). The CDR3 has 14 residues. CDR3 sequence: CAWRGQAKVYGYTF. CDR3 bases: TGTGCCTGGAGGGGACAGGCAAAGGTTTATGGCTACACCTTC. Filled out from reference TRBV30 and TRBJ1-2, the complete variable domain reads SQTIHQWPATLVQPVGSPLSLECTVEGTSNPNLYWYRQAAGRGLQLLFYSVGIGQISSEVPQNLSASRPQDRQFILSSKKLLLSDSGFYLCAWRGQAKVYGYTFGSGTRLTVV.

The gene calls are TRBV11-1 and TRBJ1-6, with 7 bases fitting TRBD1. The CDR3 consists of 15 residues. Germline V lookup: CDR1 SGHAT, CDR2 FQDESV (reference sequence). With V trimmed by 4 bases and J by 7 bases, 7 bases remained unmatched. CDR3 DNA: TGTGCCAGCAGCTCCCGACAGGGATGGAATTCACCCCTCCACTTT. Translated, it gives CASSSRQGWNSPLHF. The complete variable domain, with remaining parts taken from reference TRBV11-1 and TRBJ1-6, reads EAEVAQSPRYKITEKSQAVAFWCDPISGHATLYWYRQILGQGPELLVQFQDESVVDDSQLPKDRFSAERLKGVDSTLKIQPAELGDSAMYLCASSSRQGWNSPLHFGNGTRLTVT.

The V call is TRBV5-4, the J call TRBJ1-1; D remains unclear. Germline values: CDR1 SGHNT, CDR2 YYREEE (reference sequence). Trimming shortened V by 7 bases and J by 0 bases, and 22 bases separated the two germline ends. This CDR3 region has 17 residues. CDR3 loop: CASGSGQNLNLNTEAFF. The CDR3 DNA is TGTGCCAGCGGCAGCGGGCAGAACCTTAATTTGAACACTGAAGCTTTCTTT. The full variable domain, its missing parts supplied by reference TRBV5-4 and TRBJ1-1, is ETGVTQSPTHLIKTRGQQVTLRCSSQSGHNTVSWYQQALGQGPQFIFQYYREEENGRGNFPPRFSGLQFPNYSSELNVNALELDDSALYLCASGSGQNLNLNTEAFFGQGTRLTVV.

The chain combines TRBV12-5 with TRBJ2-3; 8 bases are shared with TRBD2. The germline gives CDR1 LGHNT, CDR2 FRNRAP. After removal of 1 base from V and 8 bases from J, the junction contained 5 bases not matched to a gene. This CDR3 region has 14 residues. The CDR3 region has the DNA TGTGCTAGTGGTTTGGGGCACGGGGGGGCTACGCAGTATTTT. Translation gives CASGLGHGGATQYF. The entire variable domain, with the rest obtained from reference TRBV12-5 and TRBJ2-3, is as follows: DARVTQTPRHKVTEMGQEVTMRCQPILGHNTVFWYRQTMMQGLELLAYFRNRAPLDDSGMPKDRFSAEMPDATLATLKIQPSEPRDSAVYFCASGLGHGGATQYFGPGTRLTVL.

The CDR3 region is CASSPGQTNTGELFF. The CDR3, as DNA: TGCGCCAGCAGCCCCGGACAAACGAACACCGGGGAGCTGTTTTTT. V gene TRBV5-1 combines with J gene TRBJ2-2; tentative D call: TRBD1 (5 bases). The germline CDR1 and CDR2 sequences are SGHRS and YFSETQ. The V end lost 4 bases, the J end lost 0 bases, and 10 bases lay between the germline ends. There are 15 residues in the CDR3.

The chain couples TRBV27 to TRBJ1-1; 7 bases are a match to TRBD1. This CDR3 comprises 15 residues. V gave up 6 bases and J gave up 1 base; unmatched junction bases: 8. CDR1 is MNHEY and CDR2 is SMNVEV in the germline V gene (reference sequence). The CDR3 is CASRGATGANTEAFF. Here the CDR3 DNA reads TGTGCCAGCAGGGGTGCTACAGGGGCGAACACTGAAGCTTTCTTT.

The genes are TRBV29-1 and TRBJ1-2; 8 positions agree with TRBD1. The trim removed 4 bases at V and 3 bases at J, leaving 1 base unmatched. CDR1 and CDR2 from the germline V gene are SQVTM and ANQGSEA. The CDR3 has 12 residues. The DNA of the CDR3 is TGCAGCGTTGCAGGGGGCGACTATGGCTACACCTTC. Protein product: CSVAGGDYGYTF.

This clone has only a few counts. The chain couples TRBV2 to TRBJ1-2, with unresolved D. The CDR3 is made up of 13 amino acids. Trimming left V 6 bases short and J 8 bases short, with 16 bases between. CDR1 SNHLY and CDR2 FYNNEI come from the germline V gene. CDR3 residues: CASSPGEGRGYTF. CDR3 coding DNA: TGTGCCAGCAGCCCCGGGGAGGGAAGAGGCTACACCTTC.

The J gene is TRBJ1-1, the V gene TRBV10-3; D is uncertain. Germline-derived CDR1 and CDR2 are ENHRY and SYGVKD. The CDR3 length is 12 residues. Between the trimmed V and J ends, which lost 6 bases and 3 bases, there was a span of 8 bases. The CDR3 region is CAISDQDTEAFF. The CDR3 DNA follows: TGTGCCATCAGCGACCAGGACACTGAAGCTTTCTTT.

The J gene is TRBJ2-7, the V gene TRBV19, with unresolved D. Trimming pared 3 bases from V and 6 bases from J, leaving 6 bases between. CDR1 is LNHDA, CDR2 SQIVND, per germline (reference sequence). CDR3 size: 11 residues. The CDR3 here is CASSIFGEQYF. The CDR3 DNA is TGTGCCAGTAGTATCTTCGGCGAGCAGTACTTC.

This chain uses TRBV30 with TRBJ2-7; a weak D match, TRBD1 (6 bases). Trimming shortened V by 0 bases and J by 2 bases, and 8 bases separated the two germline ends. Germline V gene sequence: CDR1 GTSNPN, CDR2 SVGIG (reference sequence). The CDR3 sequence is 13 residues long. CDR3 protein: CAWSVGGAYEQYF. In DNA form, the CDR3 reads TGTGCCTGGAGTGTAGGGGGTGCCTACGAGCAGTACTTC. Together with reference TRBV30 and TRBJ2-7, the CDR3 gives the full variable domain: SQTIHQWPATLVQPVGSPLSLECTVEGTSNPNLYWYRQAAGRGLQLLFYSVGIGQISSEVPQNLSASRPQDRQFILSSKKLLLSDSGFYLCAWSVGGAYEQYFGPGTRLTVT.

CDR3 in amino acids: CASSLEGWDSPLHF. In DNA, the CDR3 is TGTGCCAGCAGTTTGGAGGGCTGGGATTCACCCCTCCACTTT. J is TRBJ1-6 and V is TRBV28; D not resolved. Germline-derived CDR1 and CDR2 are MDHEN and SYDVKM. The V end lost 3 bases, the J end lost 8 bases, and 11 bases lay between the germline ends. This CDR3 is built from 14 residues.

The V call is TRBV18, the J call TRBJ2-5, with 8 bases identical to TRBD1. The CDR3 covers 14 residues. J gave up 2 bases and V 2 bases, and 1 base lay outside the gene matches. CDR1 KGHSH and CDR2 LQKENI come from the germline V gene. The CDR3 sequence is CASSPGQGQETQYF. The CDR3, as DNA: TGTGCCAGCTCACCAGGACAGGGACAAGAGACCCAGTACTTC.

This sequence joins TRBV25-1 and TRBJ2-2, with 7 positions matching TRBD1. CDR3 size: 14 residues. V was pared by 7 bases and J by 1 base, with 3 bases of the junction left unmatched. CDR1 and CDR2 (germline): MGHDK, SYGVNS. The CDR3 DNA sequence: TGTGCCAGCACCGGGACAGAGAACACCGGGGAGCTGTTTTTT. Translated, it gives CASTGTENTGELFF.

The CDR3 DNA is TGTGCCAGCAGATGGACTGAAGCTTTCTTT. Translating gives CASRWTEAFF. The chain links TRBV6-1 to TRBJ1-1; no reliable D call. V lost 6 bases, J lost 5 bases, and 4 bases lay in between. Germline assignment: CDR1 MNHNS and CDR2 SASEGT. The CDR3 is 10 residues long.

The chain employs TRBV5-6 and TRBJ2-1; no firm D call. The germline V and J ends were trimmed by 4 bases and 6 bases, with 11 bases remaining between them. CDR1 and CDR2 from the germline V gene are SGHDT and YYEEEE. CDR3 length: 13 amino acids. CDR3 residues: CASSLKPSNEQFF. The CDR3 region has the DNA TGTGCCAGCAGCCTTAAACCCTCCAATGAGCAGTTCTTC.